The rows below give T cell receptor beta chains drawn from one sample of a study of PD-1 blockade in classical Hodgkin lymphoma. Some clones are missing from TCRdb's copy, which holds only in-frame ones; the method was immunoSEQ multiplex PCR. The table has roughly 41,000 clones, around 69% seen once. The sequenced sample was peripheral blood mononuclear cells (PBMCs), obtained before the fourth cycle of nivolumab. The origin of the receptors is a human donor with classical Hodgkin lymphoma. Each CDR3 is given with its conserved first and last residue. The D gene is left open where the match is weak. Rows give clone size only sometimes, using once, few, many, or a class for an expanded clone.

J gene	clone size	V gene	D gene	CDR3 protein	CDR3 DNA
TRBJ1-2	-	TRBV19	-	CASSIGQDYGYTF	TGTGCCAGTAGTATAGGACAGGACTATGGCTACACCTTC
TRBJ1-2	few	TRBV7-9	-	CASSSLGWNPYGYTF	TGTGCCAGCAGCTCCTTGGGGTGGAACCCCTATGGCTACACCTTC
TRBJ2-6	-	TRBV7-8	-	CASSLGPGAGANVLTF	TGTGCCAGCAGCTTAGGGCCAGGGGCTGGGGCCAACGTCCTGACTTTC
TRBJ1-2	few	TRBV6-5	-	CASSSGRRGNYGYTF	TGTGCCAGCAGTTCCGGACGAAGGGGTAACTATGGCTACACCTTC
TRBJ1-2	-	TRBV21-1	-	CASSKECPGGACGYTF	TGTGCCAGCAGCAAAGAATGCCCAGGGGGCGCTTGTGGCTACACCTTC
TRBJ1-2	-	TRBV12-5	-	CASGLGTWSYGYTF	TGTGCTAGTGGTTTGGGGACTTGGTCCTATGGCTACACCTTC
TRBJ1-2	-	TRBV7-9	-	CASSLNSLGYGYTF	TGTGCCAGCAGCCTGAACAGTCTAGGCTATGGCTACACCTTC
TRBJ1-4	-	TRBV28	-	CASSFFLQGSTNEKLFF	TGTGCCAGCAGTTTCTTCCTACAGGGCTCAACTAATGAAAAACTGTTTTTT
TRBJ1-2	-	TRBV4-3	TRBD1	CASSQDEGAGTNYGYTF	TGCGCCAGCAGCCAAGACGAGGGGGCCGGGACAAACTATGGCTACACCTTC
TRBJ2-2	-	TRBV13	TRBD1	CASSLDRGTGELFF	TGTGCCAGCAGCTTGGACAGGGGGACCGGGGAGCTGTTTTTT
TRBJ2-6	-	TRBV5-4	-	CASSLDFRVLGANVLTF	TGTGCCAGCAGTCTTGATTTCAGGGTGTTGGGGGCCAACGTCCTGACTTTC
TRBJ1-4	-	TRBV6-5	TRBD1	CASSLWTGSEKLFF	TGTGCCAGCAGTTTATGGACAGGGTCTGAAAAACTGTTTTTT
TRBJ1-1	many	TRBV6-6	-	CASSSRDIIMNTEAFF	TGTGCCAGCAGTTCCCGGGACATAATCATGAACACTGAAGCTTTCTTT
TRBJ2-3	-	TRBV29-1	-	CSVEVTAGSVNTDTQYF	TGCAGCGTTGAAGTAACGGCAGGGAGTGTGAACACAGATACGCAGTATTTT
TRBJ2-7	-	TRBV6-6	-	CASTLGPPYEQYF	TGTGCCAGCACTTTGGGCCCTCCCTACGAGCAGTACTTC
TRBJ2-7	once	TRBV6-1	-	CASSEGQVSYEQYF	TGTGCCAGCAGTGAGGGGCAGGTATCCTACGAGCAGTACTTC
TRBJ2-1	-	TRBV4-2	TRBD2	CASSQSARLAGNQNEQFF	TGTGCCAGCAGCCAATCCGCCAGACTAGCGGGGAACCAAAATGAGCAGTTCTTC
TRBJ1-6	-	TRBV27	-	CASSYGANSPLHF	TGTGCCAGCAGTTATGGGGCAAATTCACCCCTCCACTTT
TRBJ2-1	-	TRBV19	TRBD2	CASTGTSGRTGEQFF	TGTGCCAGCACCGGGACTAGCGGACGTACGGGGGAGCAGTTCTTC
TRBJ2-5	-	TRBV18	-	CASSPPDHGGETQYF	TGTGCCAGCTCACCACCTGACCACGGTGGAGAGACCCAGTACTTC
TRBJ2-1	-	TRBV5-4	TRBD2	CASSLISGGYNEQFF	TGTGCCAGCAGCTTGATCAGCGGGGGTTACAATGAGCAGTTCTTC
TRBJ1-3	-	TRBV4-3	TRBD1	CASSPDRAGGNTIYF	TGCGCCAGCAGCCCGGACAGGGCCGGGGGAAACACCATATATTTT
TRBJ2-1	-	TRBV27	TRBD2	CASSTLAGGWNDNEQFF	TGTGCCAGCAGTACATTAGCGGGGGGGTGGAATGACAATGAGCAGTTCTTC
TRBJ1-1	few	TRBV5-6	-	CASSLGGGAFF	TGTGCCAGCAGCTTGGGAGGCGGAGCTTTCTTT
TRBJ1-6	-	TRBV28	-	CASSLVRDPSPLHF	TGTGCCAGCAGTTTGGTGAGGGACCCTTCACCCCTCCACTTT
TRBJ2-7	-	TRBV4-3	TRBD1	CASSLRQGAHYEQYF	TGCGCCAGCAGCCTGAGACAGGGGGCTCACTACGAGCAGTACTTC
TRBJ2-2	-	TRBV10-2	TRBD2	CASGASGGPANTGELFF	TGCGCCAGTGGGGCTAGCGGGGGACCTGCGAACACCGGGGAGCTGTTTTTT
TRBJ2-7	-	TRBV2	TRBD2	CASSVRAGGAWEQYF	TGTGCCAGCAGTGTAAGGGCGGGGGGAGCATGGGAGCAGTACTTC